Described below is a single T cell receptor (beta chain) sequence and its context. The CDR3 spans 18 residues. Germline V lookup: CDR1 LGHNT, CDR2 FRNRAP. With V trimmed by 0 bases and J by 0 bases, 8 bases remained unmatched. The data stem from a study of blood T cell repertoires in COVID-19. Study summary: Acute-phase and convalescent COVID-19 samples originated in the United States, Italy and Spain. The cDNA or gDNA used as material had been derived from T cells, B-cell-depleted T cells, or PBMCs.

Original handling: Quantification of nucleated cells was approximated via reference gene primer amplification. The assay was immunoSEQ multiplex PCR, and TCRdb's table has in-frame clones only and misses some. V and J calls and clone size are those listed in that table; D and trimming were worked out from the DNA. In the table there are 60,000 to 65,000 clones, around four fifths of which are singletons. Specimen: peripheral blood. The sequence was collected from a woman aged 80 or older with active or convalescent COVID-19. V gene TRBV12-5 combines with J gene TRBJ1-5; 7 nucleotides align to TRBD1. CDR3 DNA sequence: TGTGCTAGTGGTTTGGTAAGACAGGGCTGGAATAGCAATCAGCCCCAGCATTTT. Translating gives CASGLVRQGWNSNQPQHF.